This TCR beta chain was sequenced during a study of blood T cells in healthy people across ages. This clonotype appeared many times. Its antigen is unknown. Findings and caveats of the study: More naive CD4+ cells and higher diversity marked long-lived donors relative to aged donors. Expanded clonotype changes were possibly confounded by unknown donor CMV status.

Total RNA extraction produced at least 5.5 micrograms (per sample) for the study. In germline, CDR1 is LGHDT, CDR2 YNNKEL (reference sequence). Deletions cut 4 bases from V and 5 bases from J, with 8 bases between. The CDR3 runs to 12 residues. A sample-barcoded 5' primer and a J-beta primer mix were used in a second PCR of roughly 6 to 11 cycles. TCRdb re-called the 5' RACE reads through MiXCR, storing one row per CDR3 protein. This sample has 1,500,000 or so distinct CDR3 sequences, with roughly 43% found just once. The rearrangement links TRBV3-1 to TRBJ2-5; D gene unclear. The source of this sequence is a young woman in good health. What was sequenced was blood. Written as DNA, the CDR3 is TGTGCCAGCAGCCGCCTAGGGGAGACCCAGTACTTC. As protein: CASSRLGETQYF.